This T cell receptor beta chain was recorded in a study of CD8 T cells in Susac syndrome. Study conclusions and caveats: Acknowledgment was made by the study that its TCR sequencing and HLA analysis involved a relatively small number of individuals.

Note on this clonotype: Its antigen is not known.

Random-hexamer reverse transcription was applied to about 0.5 to 1 ug RNA. One entry per CDR3 protein results from TCRdb running MiXCR on the immunoSEQ multiplex PCR reads. The repertoire holds 170,000 or so distinct CDR3 sequences, with about 95% as singletons. The study sequenced TCR beta in blood CD8+ and CD4+ T cells. Per the germline V gene, CDR1 is SEHNR and CDR2 is FQNEAQ (reference sequence). Trimming cost V 4 bases and J 0 bases; bases outside gene matches: 15. This CDR3 is 18 amino acids long. Sequencing was performed on CD8+ T cells from PBMCs. This receptor was obtained from a human donor with multiple sclerosis. The chain carries TRBV7-9 and TRBJ2-7; 7 bases fit TRBD2. The CDR3, as DNA: TGTGCCAGCAGCTCCCCCTCTTCTGGCGGGAGTCTCTCCTACGAGCAGTACTTC. This translates into CASSSPSSGGSLSYEQYF.